This TCR beta chain was recovered during a study of blood T cells in healthy people across ages. Findings of the study overall: Diversity estimates from one million T cells were considered underestimates.

A few counts support this clonotype. As yet, its antigen is unknown. Through a sample-barcoded 5' primer and a J-beta primer mix, a second PCR was run for 7 to 11 cycles. One entry per CDR3 protein results from TCRdb running MiXCR on the 5' RACE reads. This repertoire shows 700,000 or so distinct CDR3 sequences, roughly 41% found once; its top ten account for roughly 30%. The V gene's germline CDR1 is SQVTM and CDR2 ANQGSEA. CDR3 length: 12 amino acids. The V gene lost 0 bases and the J gene lost 11 bases, with 13 bases spanning the gap. The material sequenced was blood. This sequence was found in an elderly man in good health. The chain is built from TRBV29-1 and TRBJ2-5, with unresolved D. In DNA form, the CDR3 reads TGCAGCGTTGAAGAAGTGGGGTCGGAGCAGTACTTC. Residues: CSVEEVGSEQYF.